The clone carrying this T cell receptor (beta chain) came up a few times. Its specificity is unknown. The data stem from a study of T cells in Graves' hyperthyroidism and ophthalmopathy. Study-level information: Peripheral blood was secured at the point of initial diagnosis, before any treatment.

Germline V gene lookup returns CDR1 MNHNS and CDR2 SASEGT. This CDR3 spans 16 amino acids. The J segment lost 4 bases and the V segment lost 6 bases, leaving 14 bases of the junction unmatched. The study's findings and limits: It was a median about 7.1 months before onset that the model predicted ophthalmopathy. Most thyroid clonotypes with frequency above 0.001 were detected in blood.

Patients were aged 18 to 65, had disease duration under 2 months, and had newly diagnosed hyperthyroidism. Amplified TCR beta CDR3 regions derived from RNA transcripts. TCR CDR3 regions were first amplified by RT-PCR with HTBI primers. TCRdb ran MiXCR on the multiplex PCR reads and lists one entry per CDR3 protein. Counted here are 370,000 or so distinct CDR3 sequences, 15% to 19% occurring once; the ten biggest clones make up 28%. Sequencing was performed on blood. The chain has TRBV6-1 and TRBJ2-5; 7 bases fit TRBD1. The origin of this receptor is a woman between 18 and 29 years old with Graves' hyperthyroidism that later progressed to Graves' ophthalmopathy. This CDR3 is CASSRWDRGDGETQYF. The DNA of the CDR3 is TGTGCCAGCAGCCGATGGGACAGAGGGGACGGAGAGACCCAGTACTTC.